This is a list of T cell receptor beta chains from one sample in a study of neurological immune-mediated disorders. Each CDR3 protein is one row after TCRdb ran MiXCR on the 5' RACE reads. This table holds 65,000 to 80,000 distinct CDR3 sequences, roughly a sixth found once. Sequencing was performed on PBMCs. Receptors originate from a woman between 40 and 55 years old in good health. Each CDR3 is given with its conserved first and last residue. D genes are given only for firm matches. Expanded clones are given a class, and other clones once, few, many or no size at all.

J,D,V,size,DNA,CDR3
TRBJ1-1,.,TRBV5-1,many,TGCGCCAGCAGCTTTCGGGGGGCTACGGACACTGAAGCTTTCTTT,CASSFRGATDTEAFF
TRBJ2-5,.,TRBV6-6,.,TGTGCCAGCAGTACCAGGGAGACCCAGTACTTC,CASSTRETQYF
TRBJ2-7,.,TRBV6-6,many,TGTGCCAGCAGTTACTCACAGGTGTACAACGAGCAGTACTTC,CASSYSQVYNEQYF
TRBJ1-1,.,TRBV4-1,many,TGCGCCAGCAGCCAGGGGAGTTTGAGCACTGAAGCTTTCTTT,CASSQGSLSTEAFF
TRBJ2-2,.,TRBV20-1,many,TGCAGTGCTAGAGCAGGGCTCGGGGAGCTGTTTTTT,CSARAGLGELFF
TRBJ2-3,TRBD1,TRBV7-2,many,TGTGCCAGCAGCTTAGGGTCTAGGGGGCCGGCCCTAGGAGATACGCAGTATTTT,CASSLGSRGPALGDTQYF
TRBJ2-5,.,TRBV28,many,TGTGCCAGCAGTTTAAACAGCCCAATTCAAGAGACCCAGTACTTC,CASSLNSPIQETQYF
TRBJ2-5,.,TRBV5-1,many,TGCGCCAGCAGCTTGGGCAAGGGGGGAGAGACCCAGTACTTC,CASSLGKGGETQYF
TRBJ1-5,.,TRBV20-1,many,TGCAGTGCCCCTGCCAAATCGGGGAGCAATCAGCCCCAGCATTTT,CSAPAKSGSNQPQHF
TRBJ2-7,.,TRBV6-6,.,TGTGCCAGCAGTTACGGAGGGTACAGGGCCTATGAGCAGTACTTC,CASSYGGYRAYEQYF
TRBJ2-3,TRBD2,TRBV5-5,many,TGTGCCAGCAGCTTAAGCGGGGGTACAGGCACAGATACGCAGTATTTT,CASSLSGGTGTDTQYF
TRBJ2-5,.,TRBV7-2,many,TGTGCCAGCAGCCAAGAATTAGTCCGGGGGGAGACCCAGTACTTC,CASSQELVRGETQYF
TRBJ1-6,.,TRBV4-1,many,TGCGCCAGCAGCCAAAGGGCAGGGGAGACGAATTCACCCCTCCACTTT,CASSQRAGETNSPLHF
TRBJ2-1,.,TRBV20-1,many,TGCAGTGCTAGAGAGATCAGCAGACCCAATGAGCAGTTCTTC,CSAREISRPNEQFF
TRBJ1-2,.,TRBV6-5,many,TGTGCCAGCAGTTCCAAGGGGTTGGAGGATCTCTATGGCTACACCTTC,CASSSKGLEDLYGYTF
TRBJ2-6,.,TRBV4-3,many,TGCGCCAGCAGCCAGAATATACAGGGAGCTGGGGCCAACGTCCTGACTTTC,CASSQNIQGAGANVLTF
TRBJ1-1,.,TRBV25-1,many,TGTGCCAGCAGTGATCGGAACACTGAAGCTTTCTTT,CASSDRNTEAFF
TRBJ2-4,TRBD2,TRBV3-1,many,TGTGCCAGCAGCCAAGATAGTAGCGGGGTAGGCATTCAGTACTTC,CASSQDSSGVGIQYF
TRBJ1-5,.,TRBV20-1,many,TGCAGTGCTAGAGAAGGGGGGGGTAGCAATCAGCCCCAGCATTTT,CSAREGGGSNQPQHF
TRBJ1-5,.,TRBV28,many,TGTGCCAGCAAACAGGATTCGTATCAGCCCCAGCATTTT,CASKQDSYQPQHF
TRBJ1-2,TRBD1,TRBV5-1,.,TGCACCAGCAGCTCGTACAGGGGTTATGGCTACACCTTC,CTSSSYRGYGYTF
TRBJ2-4,.,TRBV19,.,TGTGCCAGTAGTATAAGTGACTCTCACGGTAGCGCCAAAAACATTCAGTACTTC,CASSISDSHGSAKNIQYF
TRBJ2-3,.,TRBV7-3,.,TGTGCCAGCAGCTCAAGTCCATCGGGGAAAGGGTCCACAGATACGCATTATTTT,CASSSSPSGKGSTDTHYF
TRBJ2-3,TRBD2,TRBV7-2,many,TGTGCCAGCAGCATTCTAGCGGGGGGGCTAGGAGATACGCAGTATTTT,CASSILAGGLGDTQYF
TRBJ2-5,.,TRBV20-1,.,TGCAGTGCCGTCCCCGGACAGCCAGGAGAGACCCAGTACTTC,CSAVPGQPGETQYF
TRBJ2-3,.,TRBV20-1,.,TGCAGTGCTAAGCCGGGGCAGGATACGCAGTATTTT,CSAKPGQDTQYF